This note documents a single T cell receptor beta chain sequence. CDR1 and CDR2 from the germline V gene are SNHLY and FYNNEI. CDR3 length: 14 amino acids. The ends were cut back, 3 bases at V and 1 base at J, with 9 bases in the middle. This entry is derived from a study of blood T cell repertoires in COVID-19. Libraries were prepared by immunoSEQ multiplex PCR; TCRdb keeps only in-frame clonotypes and omits some of them. Among 200,000 to 300,000 clones listed, 65% to 85% were seen once. The V call is TRBV2, the J call TRBJ1-1; no clear D gene. The TCR comes from a woman aged 80 or over with acute or convalescent COVID-19. Source material: peripheral blood. The DNA for the CDR3 is TGTGCCAGCAGTGAGTCACGGAGGAACACTGAAGCTTTCTTT. Its protein is CASSESRRNTEAFF.